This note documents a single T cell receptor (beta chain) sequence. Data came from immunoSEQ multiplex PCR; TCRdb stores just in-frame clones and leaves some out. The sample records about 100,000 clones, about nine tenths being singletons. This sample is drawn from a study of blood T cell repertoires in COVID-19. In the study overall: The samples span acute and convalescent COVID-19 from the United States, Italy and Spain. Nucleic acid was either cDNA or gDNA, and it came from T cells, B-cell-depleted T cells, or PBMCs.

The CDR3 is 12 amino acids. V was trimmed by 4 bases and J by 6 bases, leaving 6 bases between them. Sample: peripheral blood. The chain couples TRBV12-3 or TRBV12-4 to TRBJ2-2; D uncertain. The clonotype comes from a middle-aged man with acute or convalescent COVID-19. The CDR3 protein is CASSSMSGELFF. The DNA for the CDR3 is TGTGCCAGCAGTTCCATGTCCGGGGAGCTGTTTTTT.